These 25 T cell receptor beta chains were all obtained from the same sample, sequenced in a study of blood T cell repertoires in COVID-19. Data came from immunoSEQ multiplex PCR; TCRdb stores just in-frame clones and leaves some out. The sample has 360,000 or so clones, around 83% seen once; the top ten hold around 5.1%. Material for sequencing was PBMCs or T cells enriched from blood (not recorded which). These receptor sequences come from a woman between 50 and 59 years old who had recovered from COVID-19.

This chain connects TRBV27 to TRBJ1-1, with D perhaps matching TRBD1 (5 bases). Per germline, CDR1 MNHEY and CDR2 SMNVEV (reference sequence). V lost 3 bases to trimming and J lost 2 bases, with 13 bases between them. The CDR3 is made up of 15 amino acids. DNA for the CDR3: TGTGCCAGCAGTTTGCGACAGACAAGAAACACTGAAGCTTTCTTT. Protein: CASSLRQTRNTEAFF.

The chain has TRBV4-2 and TRBJ2-2; D is possibly TRBD2 (6 bases). The CDR3 totals 15 residues. V was clipped by 4 bases and J by 0 bases, with 9 bases between them. Germline V gives CDR1 LGHNA, CDR2 YNFKEQ. The CDR3 sequence is CASSRREANTGELFF. CDR3 in DNA: TGTGCCAGCAGCCGTAGGGAGGCGAACACCGGGGAGCTGTTTTTT.

The chain uses TRBV4-1 and TRBJ1-4; D is uncertain. Trimming removed 3 bases from V and 7 bases from J, with 6 bases in between. The germline CDR1 and CDR2 sequences are MGHRA and YSYEKL. This CDR3 region has 12 residues. CDR3 in DNA: TGCGCCAGCAGCCATCACGGTGAAAAACTGTTTTTT. This gives the protein CASSHHGEKLFF.

This clone has just a few counts. Different DNA sequences within this sample yield the same CDR3. The rearrangement joins TRBV9 to TRBJ1-1; the match to TRBD1 covers 9 bases. Trimming cost V 2 bases and J 1 base; bases outside gene matches: 0. Per germline, CDR1 SGDLS and CDR2 YYNGEE. The CDR3 sequence is 14 residues long. As DNA, the CDR3 is TGTGCCAGCAGCGTGGGACAGGGGAACACTGAAGCTTTCTTT. Its protein product is CASSVGQGNTEAFF.

This clone was found a few times. Additional DNA sequences in this sample encode the identical CDR3. V usage is TRBV19 and J usage is TRBJ1-1; D not resolved. Germline CDR1 reads LNHDA; CDR2 reads SQIVND (reference sequence). The ends were cut back, 2 bases at V and 1 base at J, with 11 bases in the middle. The CDR3 runs 15 residues. The DNA of the CDR3 is TGTGCCAGTAGTATAAAGGCAGGTAGGAACACTGAAGCTTTCTTT. It codes for CASSIKAGRNTEAFF.

This sequence joins TRBV10-3 and TRBJ1-3; the D gene is possibly TRBD1 (5 bases). This CDR3 contains 13 residues. Trimming removed 11 bases at V and 4 bases at J, with 15 bases between. Germline CDR1 is ENHRY and CDR2 is SYGVKD. The CDR3 protein is CASGGVAGNTIYF. As DNA, the CDR3 is TGTGCCTCGGGGGGGGTCGCAGGAAACACCATATATTTT.

The genes are TRBV6-5 and TRBJ2-7; a possible D gene is TRBD2 (6 bases). The CDR3 has 13 amino acids. Trimming took 2 bases from V and 4 from J, leaving 9 bases between them. Germline CDR1 reads MNHEY; CDR2 reads SVGAGI. The CDR3 DNA reads TGTGCCAGCAGTTACCATGGGGGGTACGAGCAGTACTTC. Translation gives CASSYHGGYEQYF.

The rearrangement uses TRBV2 and TRBJ1-3; D is possibly TRBD1 (5 bases). V was clipped by 4 bases and J by 0 bases, with 10 bases between them. From germline, CDR1 is SNHLY and CDR2 FYNNEI. The CDR3 covers 15 residues. In DNA, the CDR3 is TGTGCCAGCAGTGGACAGCTCTACTCTGGAAACACCATATATTTT. It yields the protein CASSGQLYSGNTIYF.

This chain links TRBV10-3 with TRBJ2-1, with a weak D call TRBD2 (7 bases). V was clipped by 3 bases and J by 6 bases, with 24 bases between them. This CDR3 is 18 amino acids long. Germline CDR1 is ENHRY and CDR2 is SYGVKD. CDR3 DNA sequence: TGTGCCATCAGTGAAAGCCTGGGAGGGGGGGCCGGTTCCAATGAGCAGTTCTTC. Its protein is CAISESLGGGAGSNEQFF.

The chain employs TRBV29-1 and TRBJ2-1; D is unclear. Germline values: CDR1 SQVTM, CDR2 ANQGSEA. Trimming pared 6 bases from V and 3 bases from J, leaving 12 bases between. The CDR3 runs 13 residues. The CDR3 loop is CSVLIRVYNEQFF. The CDR3 DNA reads as TGCAGCGTCCTAATCCGGGTCTACAATGAGCAGTTCTTC.

The chain has TRBV29-1 and TRBJ1-2; 8 nucleotides align to TRBD1. Trimming cost V 7 bases and J 2 bases; bases outside gene matches: 3. The CDR3 is made up of 12 amino acids. Germline CDR1 is SQVTM and CDR2 is ANQGSEA. CDR3 in DNA: TGCAGCGCCGGACAGGGAAACTATGGCTACACCTTC. Residues: CSAGQGNYGYTF.

The chain has TRBV21-1 and TRBJ1-6; the D call in the table, TRBD1, was not verified against the DNA. TRBV21-1 is a recognized pseudogene. This CDR3 has 13 residues. This chain's CDR3 is CATPRTGDSPLHF. CDR3 DNA: TGTGCCACCCCCAGGACAGGGGACTCACCCCTCCACTTT.

This clone showed up just a few times. The rearrangement links TRBV7-3 to TRBJ1-1; the D gene is possibly TRBD1 (6 bases). The CDR3 has 14 residues. The V end lost 5 bases, the J end lost 4 bases, and 14 bases lay between the germline ends. In germline, CDR1 is SGHTA, CDR2 FQGTGA. The CDR3 sequence: CASSLTGIGTEAFF. The DNA for the CDR3 is TGTGCCAGCAGCCTCACAGGGATAGGCACTGAAGCTTTCTTT.

The genes are TRBV4-3 and TRBJ2-3, with 8 bases matching TRBD1. Trimming removed 3 bases from V and 0 bases from J; junction bases left unmatched: 14. The CDR3 is made up of 19 amino acids. The V gene's germline CDR1 is LGHNA and CDR2 YSLEER. CDR3 residues: CASSQDIAGGGTSTDTQYF. Written as DNA, the CDR3 is TGCGCCAGCAGCCAGGATATTGCAGGGGGCGGAACTAGCACAGATACGCAGTATTTT.

The chain recombines TRBV6-1 with TRBJ2-5; no reliable D call. V gave up 0 bases and J gave up 0 bases, with 17 bases separating them. From germline, CDR1 is MNHNS and CDR2 SASEGT. There are 18 residues in the CDR3. The CDR3 region is CASSEALRRHPYQETQYF. CDR3 bases: TGTGCCAGCAGTGAAGCGCTTCGGCGACACCCGTACCAAGAGACCCAGTACTTC.

The chain recombines TRBV10-3 with TRBJ1-1; D possibly corresponds to TRBD1 (6 bases). V was clipped by 5 bases and J by 4 bases, with 8 bases between them. The CDR3 contains 12 residues. Germline V gene data show CDR1 as ENHRY and CDR2 as SYGVKD. The CDR3 sequence is CAISSGVTEAFF. DNA of the CDR3: TGTGCCATCAGTTCAGGGGTCACTGAAGCTTTCTTT.

The chain uses TRBV7-9 and TRBJ1-1, with TRBD1 matching over 9 bases. The V gene end was trimmed by 5 bases and the J gene end by 4 bases; junction bases not matched to a gene: 8. Germline V lookup: CDR1 SEHNR, CDR2 FQNEAQ (reference sequence). The CDR3 spans 15 residues. This CDR3 reads CASSKGDRVSTEAFF. CDR3 in DNA: TGTGCCAGCAGCAAGGGGGACAGGGTGAGCACTGAAGCTTTCTTT.

The CDR3 region has the DNA TGTGCCAGCAGCCAAAGAGGGACTAGCGGTCAAGAGACCCAGTACTTC. Translated: CASSQRGTSGQETQYF. The V and J genes are TRBV3-1 (or the pseudogene TRBV3-2) and TRBJ2-5; 11 positions match TRBD2. J was trimmed by 2 bases and V by 2 bases; bases with no gene match: 4. Germline V gene data show CDR1 as LGHDT and CDR2 as YNNKEL (reference sequence). The CDR3 runs to 16 residues.

This clone was counted a single time. V and J are TRBV4-3 and TRBJ2-2, with 9 bases fitting TRBD1. Unmatched junction bases numbered 11, after V lost 4 bases and J lost 8 bases. The germline V gene encodes CDR1 LGHNA and CDR2 YSLEER. CDR3 size: 16 residues. The CDR3 here is CASSPQGAGGPGELFF. CDR3 nucleotides: TGCGCCAGCAGCCCACAGGGGGCAGGGGGACCGGGGGAGCTGTTTTTT.

This clone was seen a few times. This chain connects TRBV12-3 or TRBV12-4 to TRBJ1-3, with D uncertain. The CDR3 has 13 residues. Trimming stripped 4 bases from V and 2 bases from J, with 6 bases between. In nucleotides, the CDR3 is TGTGCCAGCAGTTCAGGCGCTGGAAACACCATATATTTT. The encoded protein is CASSSGAGNTIYF.

Remarks on this clone: Additional DNA sequences in this sample encode the identical CDR3. CDR3 region: CSVDRGLETQYF. The CDR3, as DNA: TGCAGCGTGGACAGGGGGCTGGAGACCCAGTACTTC. The V gene is TRBV29-1, the J gene TRBJ2-5; TRBD1 matches 11 bases. This CDR3 is built from 12 residues. Germline values: CDR1 SQVTM, CDR2 ANQGSEA. Trimming took 6 bases from V and 5 from J; bases not matched to a gene: 2.

The CDR3 region has the DNA TGTGCCAGCAGCCAGGAACAGGGCAATCAGCCCCAGCATTTT. Translated: CASSQEQGNQPQHF. This chain joins TRBV4-2 and TRBJ1-5, with D possibly being TRBD1 (5 bases). V was pared by 3 bases and J by 2 bases, with 8 bases between. The V gene's germline CDR1 is LGHNA and CDR2 YNFKEQ. This CDR3 contains 14 residues.

The chain links TRBV7-9 to TRBJ1-1; 9 bases agree with TRBD1. The CDR3 sequence is 15 residues long. J gave up 5 bases and V 1 base, and 5 bases lay outside the gene matches. In germline, CDR1 is SEHNR, CDR2 FQNEAQ (reference sequence). The CDR3 sequence is CASSLGGQGLTEAFF. CDR3 bases: TGTGCCAGCAGCTTAGGGGGACAGGGTTTGACTGAAGCTTTCTTT.

This sequence joins TRBV12-3 or TRBV12-4 and TRBJ1-4; possible D gene TRBD1, 5 bases. Trimming removed 6 bases from V and 8 bases from J, with 13 bases in between. The CDR3 length is 13 residues. The CDR3 DNA sequence: TGTGCCAGCAGCTGGAGGAGGGGAGAAAAACTGTTTTTT. Amino acids: CASSWRRGEKLFF.

This rearrangement joins TRBV6-5 to TRBJ2-3, with TRBD1 matching 7 bases. The V segment lost 5 bases and the J segment 4 bases; nucleotides outside the gene matches: 0. CDR1 is MNHEY and CDR2 is SVGAGI in the germline V gene. This CDR3 has 12 residues. CDR3 sequence (DNA): TGTGCCAGCAGTAGGGGGCCAGATACGCAGTATTTT. Its protein product is CASSRGPDTQYF.